The text below deals with one TCR beta chain. This specimen belongs to a study of blood T cell repertoires in COVID-19. Study-wide background: Samples taken during acute and convalescent COVID-19 were collected in the United States, Italy and Spain.

Everyone who took part was roughly 18 to 89 years old, and they came from some 23 US areas. Cohorts were assigned according to the clinical history that participants reported. Libraries were prepared by immunoSEQ multiplex PCR; TCRdb keeps only in-frame clonotypes and omits some of them. The sample includes over 250,000 clones, approximately 86% seen only once; the top ten take over 2%. Germline V gives CDR1 SGDLS, CDR2 YYNGEE. The trim removed 9 bases at V and 4 bases at J, leaving 5 bases unmatched. The CDR3 contains 13 residues. The TCR originated in a woman in her late teens or twenties who had recovered from COVID-19. The specimen sequenced was PBMCs or T cells enriched from blood (not recorded which). The chain carries TRBV9 and TRBJ2-1, with 9 bases lining up with TRBD2. The CDR3 protein is CATSSGIYNEQFF. The DNA of the CDR3 is TGTGCCACCTCTAGCGGGATTTACAATGAGCAGTTCTTC.